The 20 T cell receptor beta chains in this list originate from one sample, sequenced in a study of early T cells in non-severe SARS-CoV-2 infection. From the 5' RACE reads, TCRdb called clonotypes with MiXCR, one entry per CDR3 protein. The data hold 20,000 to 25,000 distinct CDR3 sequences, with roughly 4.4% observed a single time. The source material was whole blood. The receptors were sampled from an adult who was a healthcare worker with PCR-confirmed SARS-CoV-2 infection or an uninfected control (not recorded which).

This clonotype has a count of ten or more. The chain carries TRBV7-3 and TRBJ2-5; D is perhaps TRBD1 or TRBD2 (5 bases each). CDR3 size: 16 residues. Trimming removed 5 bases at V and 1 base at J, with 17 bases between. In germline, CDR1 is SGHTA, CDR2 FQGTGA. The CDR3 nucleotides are TGTGCCAGCAGCCGGGGCCTAGGACGGTTCCAAGAGACCCAGTACTTC. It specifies CASSRGLGRFQETQYF. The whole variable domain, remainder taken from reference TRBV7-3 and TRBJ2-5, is GAGVSQTPSNKVTEKGKYVELRCDPISGHTALYWYRQSLGQGPEFLIYFQGTGAADDSGLPNDRFFAVRPEGSVSTLKIQRTERGDSAVYLCASSRGLGRFQETQYFGPGTRLLVL.

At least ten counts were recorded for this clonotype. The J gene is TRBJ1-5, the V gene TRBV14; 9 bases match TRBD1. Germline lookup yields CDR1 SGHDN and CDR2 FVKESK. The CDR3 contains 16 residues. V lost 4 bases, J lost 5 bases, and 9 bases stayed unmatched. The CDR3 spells CASSRYRGRVYQPQHF. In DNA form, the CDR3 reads TGTGCCAGCAGCCGATACAGGGGGCGCGTTTATCAGCCCCAGCATTTT.

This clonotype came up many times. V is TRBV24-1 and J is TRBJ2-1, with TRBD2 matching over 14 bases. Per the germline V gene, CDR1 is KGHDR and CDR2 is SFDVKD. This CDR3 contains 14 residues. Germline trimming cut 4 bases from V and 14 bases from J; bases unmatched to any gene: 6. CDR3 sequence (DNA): TGTGCCACCAGTGAATACGGACTAGCGGGAGGAAAGTTCTTC. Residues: CATSEYGLAGGKFF.

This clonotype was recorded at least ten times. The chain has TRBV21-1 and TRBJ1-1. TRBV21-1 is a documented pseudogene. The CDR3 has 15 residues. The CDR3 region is CASSKAHTRNTEAFF. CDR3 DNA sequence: TGTGCCAGCAGCAAAGCGCATACCCGGAACACTGAAGCTTTCTTT.

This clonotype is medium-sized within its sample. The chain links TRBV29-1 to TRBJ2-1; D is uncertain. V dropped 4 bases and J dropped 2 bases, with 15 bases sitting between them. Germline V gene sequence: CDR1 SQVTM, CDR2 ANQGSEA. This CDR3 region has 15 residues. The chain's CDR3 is CSVVSGLSTYNEQFF. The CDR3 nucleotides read TGCAGCGTTGTGAGTGGGCTGTCGACCTACAATGAGCAGTTCTTC.

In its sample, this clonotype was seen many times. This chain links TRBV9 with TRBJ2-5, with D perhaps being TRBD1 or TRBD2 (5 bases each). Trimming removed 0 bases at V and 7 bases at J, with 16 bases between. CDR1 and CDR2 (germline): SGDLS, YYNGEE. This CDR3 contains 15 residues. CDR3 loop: CASSVDGTSLRTQYF. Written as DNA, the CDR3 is TGTGCCAGCAGCGTAGACGGGACCTCCCTAAGGACCCAGTACTTC. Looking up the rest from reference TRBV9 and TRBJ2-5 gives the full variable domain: DSGVTQTPKHLITATGQRVTLRCSPRSGDLSVYWYQQSLDQGLQFLIQYYNGEERAKGNILERFSAQQFPDLHSELNLSSLELGDSALYFCASSVDGTSLRTQYFGPGTRLLVL.

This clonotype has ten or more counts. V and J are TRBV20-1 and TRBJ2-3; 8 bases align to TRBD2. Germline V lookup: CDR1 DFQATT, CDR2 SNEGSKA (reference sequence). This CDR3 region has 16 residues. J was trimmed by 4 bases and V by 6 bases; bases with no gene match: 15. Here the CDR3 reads CSALTRASGFSDTQYF. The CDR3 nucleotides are TGCAGTGCCCTGACTCGGGCTAGCGGGTTCTCAGATACGCAGTATTTT.

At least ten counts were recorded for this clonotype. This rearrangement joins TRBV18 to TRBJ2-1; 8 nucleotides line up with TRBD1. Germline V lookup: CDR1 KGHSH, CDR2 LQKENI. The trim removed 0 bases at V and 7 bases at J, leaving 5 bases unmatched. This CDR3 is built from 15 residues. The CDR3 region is CASSPPGDRFNEQFF. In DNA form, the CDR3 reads TGTGCCAGCTCACCACCTGGGGACAGGTTTAATGAGCAGTTCTTC. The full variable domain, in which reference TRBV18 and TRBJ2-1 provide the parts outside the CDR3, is NAGVMQNPRHLVRRRGQEARLRCSPMKGHSHVYWYRQLPEEGLKFMVYLQKENIIDESGMPKERFSAEFPKEGPSILRIQQVVRGDSAAYFCASSPPGDRFNEQFFGPGTRLTVL.

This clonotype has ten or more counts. The CDR3 here is CASSLVPEAYGYTF. In DNA, the CDR3 is TGTGCCAGCAGCTTAGTACCCGAGGCCTATGGCTACACCTTC. J is TRBJ1-2 and V is TRBV7-9, with D unresolved. This CDR3 has 14 residues. The V end lost 1 base, the J end lost 4 bases, and 10 bases lay between the germline ends. CDR1 is SEHNR, CDR2 FQNEAQ, per germline (reference sequence).

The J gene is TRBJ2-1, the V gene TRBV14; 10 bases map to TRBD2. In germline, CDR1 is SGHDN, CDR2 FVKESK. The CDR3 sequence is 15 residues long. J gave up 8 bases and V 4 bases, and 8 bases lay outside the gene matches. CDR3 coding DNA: TGTGCCAGCAGCCCATTGGGCCTAGCGGGAGATGAGCAGTTCTTC. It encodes CASSPLGLAGDEQFF.

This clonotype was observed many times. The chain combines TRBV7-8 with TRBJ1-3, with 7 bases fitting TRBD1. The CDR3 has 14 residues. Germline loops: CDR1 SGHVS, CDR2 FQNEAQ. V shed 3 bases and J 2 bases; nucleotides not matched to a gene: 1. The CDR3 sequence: CASSLGTAGNTIYF. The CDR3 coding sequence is TGTGCCAGCAGCTTGGGGACAGCTGGAAACACCATATATTTT. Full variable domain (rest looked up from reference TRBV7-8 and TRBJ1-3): GAGVSQSPRYKVAKRGQDVALRCDPISGHVSLFWYQQALGQGPEFLTYFQNEAQLDKSGLPSDRFFAERPEGSVSTLKIQRTQQEDSAVYLCASSLGTAGNTIYFGEGSWLTVV.

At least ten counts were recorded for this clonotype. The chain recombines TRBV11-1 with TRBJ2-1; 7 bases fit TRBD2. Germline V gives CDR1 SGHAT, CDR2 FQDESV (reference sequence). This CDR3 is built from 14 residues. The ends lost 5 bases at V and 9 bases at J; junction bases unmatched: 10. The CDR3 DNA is TGTGCCAGCAGCCCTCATGCGGGAGATGTTGAGCAGTTCTTC. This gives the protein CASSPHAGDVEQFF. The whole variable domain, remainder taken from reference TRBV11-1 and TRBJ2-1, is EAEVAQSPRYKITEKSQAVAFWCDPISGHATLYWYRQILGQGPELLVQFQDESVVDDSQLPKDRFSAERLKGVDSTLKIQPAELGDSAMYLCASSPHAGDVEQFFGPGTRLTVL.

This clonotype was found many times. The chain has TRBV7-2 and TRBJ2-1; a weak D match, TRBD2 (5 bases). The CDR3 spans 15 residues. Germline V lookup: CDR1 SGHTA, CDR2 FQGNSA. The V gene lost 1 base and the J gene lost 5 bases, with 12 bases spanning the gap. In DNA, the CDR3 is TGTGCCAGCAGCTTAGTTCCGGGAAGAAACAATGAGCAGTTCTTC. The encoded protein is CASSLVPGRNNEQFF.

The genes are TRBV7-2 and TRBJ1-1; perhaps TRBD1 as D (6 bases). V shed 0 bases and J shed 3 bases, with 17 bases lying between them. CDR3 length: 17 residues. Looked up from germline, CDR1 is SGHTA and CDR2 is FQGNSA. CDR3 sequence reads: CASSLAHQLWGHTEAFF. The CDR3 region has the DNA TGTGCCAGCAGCTTAGCACATCAGTTGTGGGGGCACACTGAAGCTTTCTTT. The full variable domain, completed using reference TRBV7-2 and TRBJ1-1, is GAGVSQSPSNKVTEKGKDVELRCDPISGHTALYWYRQSLGQGLEFLIYFQGNSAPDKSGLPSDRFSAERTGGSVSTLTIQRTQQEDSAVYLCASSLAHQLWGHTEAFFGQGTRLTVV.

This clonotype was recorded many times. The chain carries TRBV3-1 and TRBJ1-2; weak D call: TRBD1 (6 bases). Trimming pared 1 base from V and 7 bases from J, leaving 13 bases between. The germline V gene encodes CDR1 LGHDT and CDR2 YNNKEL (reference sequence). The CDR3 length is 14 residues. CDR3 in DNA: TGTGCCAGCAGCCAAGTAGGGGGGGCAACTGGCTACACCTTC. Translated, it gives CASSQVGGATGYTF. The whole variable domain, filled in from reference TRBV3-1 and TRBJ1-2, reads DTAVSQTPKYLVTQMGNDKSIKCEQNLGHDTMYWYKQDSKKFLKIMFSYNNKELIINETVPNRFSPKSPDKAHLNLHINSLELGDSAVYFCASSQVGGATGYTFGSGTRLTVV.

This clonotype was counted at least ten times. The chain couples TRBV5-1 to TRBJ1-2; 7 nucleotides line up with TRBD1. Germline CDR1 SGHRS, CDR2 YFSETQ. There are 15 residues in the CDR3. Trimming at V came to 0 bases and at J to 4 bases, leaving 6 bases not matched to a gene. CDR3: CASSLALDRAYGYTF. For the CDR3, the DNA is TGCGCCAGCAGCTTGGCCCTCGACAGGGCCTATGGCTACACCTTC.

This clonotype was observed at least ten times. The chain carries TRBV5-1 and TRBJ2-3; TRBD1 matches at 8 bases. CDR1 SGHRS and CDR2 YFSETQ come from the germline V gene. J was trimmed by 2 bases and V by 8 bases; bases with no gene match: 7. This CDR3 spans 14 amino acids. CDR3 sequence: CASKQGAATDTQYF. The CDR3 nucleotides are TGCGCCAGTAAGCAGGGGGCAGCCACAGATACGCAGTATTTT. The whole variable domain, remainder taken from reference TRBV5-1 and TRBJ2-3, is KAGVTQTPRYLIKTRGQQVTLSCSPISGHRSVSWYQQTPGQGLQFLFEYFSETQRNKGNFPGRFSGRQFSNSRSEMNVSTLELGDSALYLCASKQGAATDTQYFGPGTRLTVL.

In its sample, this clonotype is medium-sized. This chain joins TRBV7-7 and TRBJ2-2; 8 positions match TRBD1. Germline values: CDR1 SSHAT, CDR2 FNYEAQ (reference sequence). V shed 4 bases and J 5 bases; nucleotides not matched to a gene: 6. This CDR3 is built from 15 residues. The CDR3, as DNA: TGTGCCAGCAGCTCAGGACAGGGTTCGACCGGGGAGCTGTTTTTT. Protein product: CASSSGQGSTGELFF.

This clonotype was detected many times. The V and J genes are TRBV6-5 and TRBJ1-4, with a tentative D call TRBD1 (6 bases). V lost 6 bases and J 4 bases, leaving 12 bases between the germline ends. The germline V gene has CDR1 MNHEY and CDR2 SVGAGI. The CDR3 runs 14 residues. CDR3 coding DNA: TGTGCCAGCAGCGGAGGGACAAATAATGAAAAACTGTTTTTT. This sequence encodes CASSGGTNNEKLFF.

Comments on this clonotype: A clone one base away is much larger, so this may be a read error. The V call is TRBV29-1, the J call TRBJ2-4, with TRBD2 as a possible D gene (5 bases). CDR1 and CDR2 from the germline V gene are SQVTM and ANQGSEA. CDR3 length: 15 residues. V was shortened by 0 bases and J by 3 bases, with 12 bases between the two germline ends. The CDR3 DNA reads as TGCAGCGTTGAAGATCTTTCCGGGATCAAAAACATTCAGTACTTC. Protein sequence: CSVEDLSGIKNIQYF.